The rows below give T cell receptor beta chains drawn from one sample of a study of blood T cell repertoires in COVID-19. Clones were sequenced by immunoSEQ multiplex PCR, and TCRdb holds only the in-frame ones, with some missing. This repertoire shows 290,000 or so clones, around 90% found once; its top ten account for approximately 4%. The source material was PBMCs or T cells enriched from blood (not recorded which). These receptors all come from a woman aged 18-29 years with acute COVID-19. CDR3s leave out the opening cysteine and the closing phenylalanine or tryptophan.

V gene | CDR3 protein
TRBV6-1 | ASSEGDGSHEQY
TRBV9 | ASSVGTSGRAKYNEQF
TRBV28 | ASRLGTSGGDTQY
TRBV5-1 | ASRGGEDGYT
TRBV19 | ASSGAYDRVRTEAF
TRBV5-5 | ASSLDRGYEQY
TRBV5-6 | ASSFLTVPYEQY
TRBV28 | ASAVQDNEQF
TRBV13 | ASSFTMGDRGFYEQY
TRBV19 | ASNPGQSSYNEQF
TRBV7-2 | ASSFVAGGELF
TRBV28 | ASRQQGSGNTIY
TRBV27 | ASSSRRDRDNEQY
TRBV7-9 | ASSSSAGAGYEQY
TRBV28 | ASSTRLRSDTQY
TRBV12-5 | ASGDAPAAAWEAF
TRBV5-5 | ASSLPGGVYNSPLH